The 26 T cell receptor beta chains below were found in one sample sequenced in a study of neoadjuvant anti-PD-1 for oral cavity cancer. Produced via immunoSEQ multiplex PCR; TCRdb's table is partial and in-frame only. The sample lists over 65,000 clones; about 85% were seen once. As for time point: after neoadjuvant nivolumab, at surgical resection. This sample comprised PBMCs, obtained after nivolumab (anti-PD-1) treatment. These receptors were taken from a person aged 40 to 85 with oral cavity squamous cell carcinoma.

The CDR3 loop is CASSLVDLSTDTQYF. CDR3 nucleotide sequence: TGTGCCAGCAGCTTGGTGGACCTAAGCACAGATACGCAGTATTTT. The V gene is TRBV5-8, the J gene TRBJ2-3; D gene uncertain. V lost 0 bases to trimming and J lost 0 bases, with 8 bases between them. CDR1 and CDR2 (germline): SGHTS, YDEGEE. The CDR3 runs 15 residues.

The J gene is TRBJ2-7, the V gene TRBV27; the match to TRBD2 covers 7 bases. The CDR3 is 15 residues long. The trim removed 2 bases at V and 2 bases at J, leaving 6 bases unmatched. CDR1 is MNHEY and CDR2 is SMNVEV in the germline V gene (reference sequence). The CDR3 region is CASSLGAGVAYEQYF. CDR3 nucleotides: TGTGCCAGCAGTTTAGGGGCGGGAGTCGCCTACGAGCAGTACTTC.

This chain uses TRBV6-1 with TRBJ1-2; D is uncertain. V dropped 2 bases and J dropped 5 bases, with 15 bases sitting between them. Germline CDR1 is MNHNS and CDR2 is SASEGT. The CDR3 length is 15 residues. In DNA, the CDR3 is TGTGCCAGCAGTGAACGTGAAGGTGAGATTTATGGCTACACCTTC. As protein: CASSEREGEIYGYTF.

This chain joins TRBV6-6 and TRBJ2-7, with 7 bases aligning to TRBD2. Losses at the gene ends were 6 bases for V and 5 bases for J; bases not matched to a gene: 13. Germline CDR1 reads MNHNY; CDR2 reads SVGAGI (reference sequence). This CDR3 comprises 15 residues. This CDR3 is CASSHWAGEPHEQYF. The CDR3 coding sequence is TGTGCCAGCAGCCACTGGGCGGGAGAACCCCACGAGCAGTACTTC.

CDR3 sequence reads: CASSRTSGSYEQYF. CDR3 nucleotide sequence: TGTGCCAGCAGTAGGACTAGCGGGAGCTACGAGCAGTACTTC. The chain couples TRBV6-1 to TRBJ2-7; 13 nucleotides line up with TRBD2. The CDR3 totals 14 residues. Losses at the gene ends were 5 bases for V and 3 bases for J; bases not matched to a gene: 1. The V gene's germline CDR1 is MNHNS and CDR2 SASEGT.

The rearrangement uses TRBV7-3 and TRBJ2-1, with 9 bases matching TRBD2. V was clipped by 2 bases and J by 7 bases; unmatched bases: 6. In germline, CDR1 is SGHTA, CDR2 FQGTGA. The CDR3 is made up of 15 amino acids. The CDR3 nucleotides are TGTGCCAGCAGCTTATCGGCGGCGGGAGGGAATGAGCAGTTCTTC. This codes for CASSLSAAGGNEQFF.

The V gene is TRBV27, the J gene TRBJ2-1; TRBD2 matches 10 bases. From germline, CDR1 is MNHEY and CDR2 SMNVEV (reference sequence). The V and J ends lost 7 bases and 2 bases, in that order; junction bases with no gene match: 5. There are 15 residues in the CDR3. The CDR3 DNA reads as TGTGCCAGCACTAAGCGGGAGGGTACCTACAATGAGCAGTTCTTC. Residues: CASTKREGTYNEQFF.

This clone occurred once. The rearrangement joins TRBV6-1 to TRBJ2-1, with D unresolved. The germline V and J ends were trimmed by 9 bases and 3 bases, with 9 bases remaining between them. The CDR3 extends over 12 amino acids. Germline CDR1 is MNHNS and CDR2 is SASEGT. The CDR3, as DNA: TGTGCCAGTAAAACCTACTACAATGAGCAGTTCTTC. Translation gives CASKTYYNEQFF.

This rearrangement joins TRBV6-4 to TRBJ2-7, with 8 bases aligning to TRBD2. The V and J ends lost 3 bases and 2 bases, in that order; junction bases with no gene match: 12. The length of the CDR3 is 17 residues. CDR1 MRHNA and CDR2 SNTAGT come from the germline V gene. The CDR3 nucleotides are TGTGCCAGCAGTGATGGGTATTCGGGAGGGTCCACCTACGAGCAGTACTTC. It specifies CASSDGYSGGSTYEQYF.

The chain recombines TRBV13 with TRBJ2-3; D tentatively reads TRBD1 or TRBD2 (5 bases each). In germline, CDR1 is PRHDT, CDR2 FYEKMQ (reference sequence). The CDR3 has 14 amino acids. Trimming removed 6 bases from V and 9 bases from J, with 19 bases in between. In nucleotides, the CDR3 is TGTGCCAGCAGTACACCCCCGGGGCGCAGAACGCAGTATTTT. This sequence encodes CASSTPPGRRTQYF.

The CDR3 sequence is CASSWEGNQPQHF. CDR3 nucleotides: TGTGCCAGCAGCTGGGAGGGCAATCAGCCCCAGCATTTT. The V call is TRBV2, the J call TRBJ1-5; D unclear. The germline gives CDR1 SNHLY, CDR2 FYNNEI. Trimming removed 6 bases at V and 2 bases at J, with 8 bases between. The CDR3 sequence is 13 residues long.

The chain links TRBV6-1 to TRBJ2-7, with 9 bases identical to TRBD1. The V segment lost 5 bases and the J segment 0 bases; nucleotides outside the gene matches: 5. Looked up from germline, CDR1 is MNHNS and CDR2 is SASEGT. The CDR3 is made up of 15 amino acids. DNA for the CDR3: TGTGCCAGCAGTACTGGGACAGGGAGCTCCTACGAGCAGTACTTC. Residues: CASSTGTGSSYEQYF.

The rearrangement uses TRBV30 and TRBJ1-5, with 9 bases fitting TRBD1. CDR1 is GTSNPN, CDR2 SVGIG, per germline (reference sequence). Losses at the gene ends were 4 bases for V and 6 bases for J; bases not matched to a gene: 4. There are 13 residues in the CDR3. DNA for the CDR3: TGTGCCTGGAACAGACAGGGGGGTCAGCCCCAGCATTTT. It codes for CAWNRQGGQPQHF.

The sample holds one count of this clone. The CDR3 DNA sequence: TGCGCCAGCAGCCAAGGGACTAGCGGAGGCCACTACGAGCAGTACTTC. It specifies CASSQGTSGGHYEQYF. J is TRBJ2-7 and V is TRBV4-1; 10 bases match TRBD2. The germline CDR1 and CDR2 sequences are MGHRA and YSYEKL. With V trimmed by 1 base and J by 3 bases, 6 bases remained unmatched. This CDR3 has 16 residues.

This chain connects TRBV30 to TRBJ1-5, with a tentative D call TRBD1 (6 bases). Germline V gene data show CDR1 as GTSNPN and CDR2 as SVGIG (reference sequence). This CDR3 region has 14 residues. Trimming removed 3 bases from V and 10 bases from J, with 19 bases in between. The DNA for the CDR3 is TGTGCCTGGAGCGGTGACGGGGGGGCGAAACCCCAGCATTTT. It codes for CAWSGDGGAKPQHF.

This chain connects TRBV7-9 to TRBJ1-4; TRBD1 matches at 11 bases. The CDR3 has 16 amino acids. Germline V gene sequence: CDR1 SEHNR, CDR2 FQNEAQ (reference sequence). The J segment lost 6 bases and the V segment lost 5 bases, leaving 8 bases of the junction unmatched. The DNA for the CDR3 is TGTGCCAGCAGCCGTAGGTGGGGACAGGGGGATGAAAAACTGTTTTTT. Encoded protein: CASSRRWGQGDEKLFF.

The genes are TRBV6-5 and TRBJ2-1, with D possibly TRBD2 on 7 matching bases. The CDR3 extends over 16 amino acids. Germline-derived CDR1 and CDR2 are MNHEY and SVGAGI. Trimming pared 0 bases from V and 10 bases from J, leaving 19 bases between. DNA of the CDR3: TGTGCCAGCAGTTACTCTTGGGGGGGCCGGCGGGACGAGCAGTTCTTC. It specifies CASSYSWGGRRDEQFF.

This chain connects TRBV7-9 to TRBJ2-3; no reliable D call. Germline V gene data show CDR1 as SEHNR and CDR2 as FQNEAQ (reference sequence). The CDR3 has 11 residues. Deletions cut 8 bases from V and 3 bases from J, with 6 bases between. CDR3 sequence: CASGPTDTQYF. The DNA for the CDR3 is TGTGCCAGCGGTCCAACAGATACGCAGTATTTT.

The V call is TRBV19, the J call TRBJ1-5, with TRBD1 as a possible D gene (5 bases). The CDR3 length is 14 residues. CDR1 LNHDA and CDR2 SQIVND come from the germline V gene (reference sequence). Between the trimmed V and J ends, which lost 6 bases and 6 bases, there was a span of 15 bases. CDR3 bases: TGTGCCAGTAGCAATCTGGGGGTAGCTCAGCCCCAGCATTTT. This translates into CASSNLGVAQPQHF.

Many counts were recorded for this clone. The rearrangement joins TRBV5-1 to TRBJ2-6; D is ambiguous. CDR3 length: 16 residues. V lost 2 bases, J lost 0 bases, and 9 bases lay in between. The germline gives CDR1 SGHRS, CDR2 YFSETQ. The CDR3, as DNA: TGCGCCAGCAGCTTTGGCGGCAGCTCTGGGGCCAACGTCCTGACTTTC. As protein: CASSFGGSSGANVLTF.

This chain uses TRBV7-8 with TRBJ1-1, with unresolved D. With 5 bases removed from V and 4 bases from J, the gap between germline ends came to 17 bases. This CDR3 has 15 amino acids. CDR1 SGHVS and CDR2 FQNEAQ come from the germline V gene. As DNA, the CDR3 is TGTGCCAGCAGCCCCTGGGAAGGGAGAACCACTGAAGCTTTCTTT. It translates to CASSPWEGRTTEAFF.

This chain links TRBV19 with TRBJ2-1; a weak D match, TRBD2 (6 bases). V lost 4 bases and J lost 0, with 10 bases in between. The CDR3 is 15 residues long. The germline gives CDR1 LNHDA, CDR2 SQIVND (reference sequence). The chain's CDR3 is CASSTGGSSYNEQFF. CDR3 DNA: TGTGCCAGTAGTACCGGAGGGAGCTCCTACAATGAGCAGTTCTTC.

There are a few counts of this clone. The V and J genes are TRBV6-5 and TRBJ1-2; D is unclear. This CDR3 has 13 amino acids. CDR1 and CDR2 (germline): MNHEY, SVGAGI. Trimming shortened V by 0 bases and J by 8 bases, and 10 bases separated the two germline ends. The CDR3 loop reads CASSYSPERGYTF. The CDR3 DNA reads TGTGCCAGCAGTTACTCCCCCGAGAGGGGCTACACCTTC.

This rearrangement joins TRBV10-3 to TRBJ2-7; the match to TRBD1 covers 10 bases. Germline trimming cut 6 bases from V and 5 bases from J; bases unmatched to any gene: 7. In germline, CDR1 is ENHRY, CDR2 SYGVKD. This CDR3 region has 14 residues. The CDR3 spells CAIRSGQGLHEQYF. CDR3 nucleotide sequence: TGTGCCATCAGGTCGGGACAGGGGTTGCACGAGCAGTACTTC.

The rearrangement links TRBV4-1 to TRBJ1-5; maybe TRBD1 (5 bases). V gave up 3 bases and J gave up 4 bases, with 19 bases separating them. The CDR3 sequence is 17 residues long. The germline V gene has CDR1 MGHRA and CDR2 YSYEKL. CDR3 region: CASSQQILTVGNQPQHF. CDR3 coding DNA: TGCGCCAGCAGCCAGCAAATCCTGACAGTGGGAAATCAGCCCCAGCATTTT.

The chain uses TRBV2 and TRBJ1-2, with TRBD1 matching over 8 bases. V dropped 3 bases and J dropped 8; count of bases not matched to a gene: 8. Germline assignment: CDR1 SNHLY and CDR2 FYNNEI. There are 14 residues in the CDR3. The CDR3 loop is CASSDRQGSRGYTF. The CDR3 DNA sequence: TGTGCCAGCAGTGATAGACAGGGGTCTAGGGGCTACACCTTC. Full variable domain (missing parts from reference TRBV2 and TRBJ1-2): EPEVTQTPSHQVTQMGQEVILRCVPISNHLYFYWYRQILGQKVEFLVSFYNNEISEKSEIFDDQFSVERPDGSNFTLKIRSTKLEDSAMYFCASSDRQGSRGYTFGSGTRLTVV.